A selection of T cell receptor beta chains follows, all from one sample in a study of cytomegalovirus exposure and HLA in healthy donors. The assay was immunoSEQ multiplex PCR, and TCRdb's table has in-frame clones only and misses some. The repertoire holds about 150,000 clones, with 70% to 90% as singletons. Sequencing was done on a sample of PBMCs. The receptors shown here come from a human donor in good health. The CDR3 runs from the conserved cysteine through the conserved F or W.

CDR3 length	J gene	V gene	CDR3 protein
17	TRBJ2-5	TRBV9	CASSPGLAGGPLETQYF
16	TRBJ2-5	TRBV18	CASSPTTGGHQETQYF
15	TRBJ2-1	TRBV27	CASSPQDASYNEQFF
15	TRBJ1-1	TRBV9	CASSVVLAVNTEAFF
15	TRBJ2-7	TRBV6-1	CASQRGGQGSYEQYF
10	TRBJ2-7	TRBV2	CASRYGQEYF
13	TRBJ2-7	TRBV7-9	CASSRLAGGPQYF
18	TRBJ2-3	TRBV7-9	CASRSLWDIRTPTDTQYF
14	TRBJ1-2	TRBV2	CASRRGGGDYGYTF
12	TRBJ2-5	TRBV19	CASSIHGETQYF